The 21 T cell receptor beta chains below come from one sample, sequenced in a study of blood T cell repertoires in COVID-19. The table came from immunoSEQ multiplex PCR; TCRdb's copy has only in-frame clones and leaves some out. Of approximately 220,000 clones detected, about 86% appear once; the ten largest clones hold 3% to 4.5%. Source material: PBMCs or T cells enriched from blood (not recorded which). Source of these receptors: a middle-aged woman with acute COVID-19.

The rearrangement links TRBV29-1 to TRBJ2-2; weak D call: TRBD1 (7 bases). The CDR3 runs to 22 residues. With 7 bases removed from V and 5 bases from J, the gap between germline ends came to 41 bases. Germline V gene lookup returns CDR1 SQVTM and CDR2 ANQGSEA. The CDR3: CSASPRDSSAWGVEKKTGELFF. Here the CDR3 DNA reads TGCAGCGCCTCCCCCCGGGACAGTTCCGCCTGGGGGGTTGAAAAAAAAACCGGGGAGCTGTTTTTT.

The chain uses TRBV28 and TRBJ1-2; TRBD1 agrees at 8 bases. The CDR3 length is 13 residues. CDR1 MDHEN and CDR2 SYDVKM come from the germline V gene. V dropped 6 bases and J dropped 4; count of bases not matched to a gene: 4. The DNA for the CDR3 is TGTGCCAGCAGGAAAACAGGGGGCTATGGCTACACCTTC. It yields the protein CASRKTGGYGYTF.

This clone appeared a few times. The J gene is TRBJ1-2, the V gene TRBV3-1 (or the pseudogene TRBV3-2); D is ambiguous. The length of the CDR3 is 11 residues. V was pared by 8 bases and J by 4 bases, with 8 bases between. CDR1 is LGHDT and CDR2 is YNNKEL in the germline V gene (reference sequence). CDR3 bases: TGTGCCAGCGCGACGGGCTATGGCTACACCTTC. Encoded protein: CASATGYGYTF.

The rearrangement links TRBV11-2 to TRBJ1-1; D is undetermined. The CDR3 runs 13 residues. The V gene's germline CDR1 is SGHAT and CDR2 FQNNGV. Trimming pared 1 base from V and 2 bases from J, leaving 5 bases between. CDR3 coding DNA: TGTGCCAGCAGCTTAGTCCAAAACACTGAAGCTTTCTTT. This translates into CASSLVQNTEAFF.

The rearrangement uses TRBV28 and TRBJ1-1, with 7 positions matching TRBD1. CDR3 length: 14 residues. Trimming cost V 3 bases and J 6 bases; bases outside gene matches: 7. Germline CDR1 and CDR2: MDHEN and SYDVKM. The CDR3 region has the DNA TGTGCCAGCAGTTTGACAGGGATTGGCGCTGAAGCTTTCTTT. The encoded protein is CASSLTGIGAEAFF.

The chain joins TRBV5-1 to TRBJ1-1; TRBD1 is a possible D gene (5 bases). CDR3 length: 14 amino acids. Per the germline V gene, CDR1 is SGHRS and CDR2 is YFSETQ. Trimming cost V 0 bases and J 1 base, with 7 bases left between them. DNA of the CDR3: TGCGCCAGCAGCTTGGTCCAGGGGAACACTGAAGCTTTCTTT. It translates to CASSLVQGNTEAFF.

This chain uses TRBV5-1 with TRBJ1-2; TRBD1 matches 7 bases. CDR3 size: 16 residues. V shed 1 base, J shed 0 bases, and the junction held 6 bases outside the gene matches. Looked up from germline, CDR1 is SGHRS and CDR2 is YFSETQ. CDR3 sequence reads: CASSLNPDRANYGYTF. CDR3 in DNA: TGCGCCAGCAGCTTGAACCCCGACAGGGCTAACTATGGCTACACCTTC.

This chain connects TRBV19 to TRBJ2-7; a possible D gene is TRBD1 (6 bases). CDR3 length equals 14 residues. CDR1 is LNHDA and CDR2 is SQIVND in the germline V gene (reference sequence). The V end was cut by 4 bases, the J end by 2 bases, with 12 bases between. The CDR3 loop reads CASSTQGSPYEQYF. CDR3 nucleotide sequence: TGTGCCAGTAGTACCCAGGGGTCGCCCTACGAGCAGTACTTC.

The chain is built from TRBV29-1 and TRBJ2-1; no clear D. Germline assignment: CDR1 SQVTM and CDR2 ANQGSEA. The CDR3 is made up of 10 amino acids. Trimming cost V 7 bases and J 7 bases, with 8 bases left between them. CDR3 DNA: TGCAGCGCGGTATCTAATGAGCAGTTCTTC. It is translated as CSAVSNEQFF.

In this sample, this clone turned up once. This sequence joins TRBV19 and TRBJ2-2; TRBD2 matches at 8 bases. The germline V gene encodes CDR1 LNHDA and CDR2 SQIVND (reference sequence). The CDR3 extends over 15 amino acids. The ends lost 5 bases at V and 4 bases at J; junction bases unmatched: 6. The CDR3 sequence: CASSPGTRVTGELFF. For the CDR3, the DNA is TGTGCCAGTAGTCCCGGGACTAGGGTCACCGGGGAGCTGTTTTTT.

The chain couples TRBV21-1 to TRBJ1-3. TRBV21-1 represents a pseudogene. The CDR3 spans 15 residues. The CDR3 DNA reads TGTGCCCTACCGGCGGGGAAGCTAGGGGGAAACACCATATATTTT. It encodes CALPAGKLGGNTIYF.

The gene calls are TRBV19 and TRBJ2-5; TRBD2 matches at 7 bases. The CDR3 consists of 15 residues. Germline lookup yields CDR1 LNHDA and CDR2 SQIVND (reference sequence). V was clipped by 4 bases and J by 1 base; unmatched bases: 6. The CDR3 coding sequence is TGTGCCAGTAGTACCCGGGACTACGTCCAAGAGACCCAGTACTTC. Its protein product is CASSTRDYVQETQYF.

This clone was recorded only once. V usage is TRBV30 and J usage is TRBJ2-5; 8 nucleotides line up with TRBD1. Germline CDR1 is GTSNPN and CDR2 is SVGIG (reference sequence). The CDR3 covers 12 residues. V lost 3 bases, J lost 10 bases, and 7 bases stayed unmatched. CDR3 bases: TGTGCCTGGAGGCAGGGGGCGCTCCACCAGTACTTC. Amino acid sequence: CAWRQGALHQYF. Complete variable domain (other parts from reference TRBV30 and TRBJ2-5): SQTIHQWPATLVQPVGSPLSLECTVEGTSNPNLYWYRQAAGRGLQLLFYSVGIGQISSEVPQNLSASRPQDRQFILSSKKLLLSDSGFYLCAWRQGALHQYFGPGTRLLVL.

The chain joins TRBV9 to TRBJ2-1; 10 bases agree with TRBD2. V was clipped by 4 bases and J by 4 bases; unmatched bases: 17. The V gene's germline CDR1 is SGDLS and CDR2 YYNGEE. The CDR3 consists of 19 residues. CDR3 nucleotide sequence: TGTGCCAGCAGCCCCCCCACCCTTACCGGGACTAGCGCTTACAATGAGCAGTTCTTC. Translated: CASSPPTLTGTSAYNEQFF.

This chain connects TRBV4-1 to TRBJ1-2; the match to TRBD1 covers 7 bases. CDR3 size: 15 residues. V lost 0 bases, J lost 4 bases, and 5 bases stayed unmatched. In germline, CDR1 is MGHRA, CDR2 YSYEKL. The CDR3, as DNA: TGCGCCAGCAGCCAAGAACCCGGACAGGTCTATGGCTACACCTTC. It is translated as CASSQEPGQVYGYTF.

The V gene is TRBV7-6, the J gene TRBJ2-7, with 12 bases aligning to TRBD2. The CDR3 consists of 15 residues. The junction had 1 base not matched to a gene; V was cut back by 4 bases and J by 0 bases. Germline CDR1 reads SGHVS; CDR2 reads FNYEAQ. The CDR3 nucleotides read TGTGCCAGCAGCTCTAGCGGGAGGGGCTCCTACGAGCAGTACTTC. This gives the protein CASSSSGRGSYEQYF.

This clone has just one count. The chain employs TRBV3-1 (or the pseudogene TRBV3-2) and TRBJ1-6; D is undetermined. The CDR3 extends over 12 amino acids. Germline V gene sequence: CDR1 LGHDT, CDR2 YNNKEL (reference sequence). V was shortened by 1 base and J by 13 bases, with 8 bases between the two germline ends. CDR3 bases: TGTGCCAGCAGCCAAGCAGGCCTGCCCCTCCACTTT. It specifies CASSQAGLPLHF.

The V gene is TRBV4-1, the J gene TRBJ2-6; weak D call: TRBD2 (5 bases). The ends were cut back, 0 bases at V and 1 base at J, with 19 bases in the middle. The germline V gene has CDR1 MGHRA and CDR2 YSYEKL. There are 20 residues in the CDR3. CDR3: CASSQDPGRGGRSGANVLTF. DNA of the CDR3: TGCGCCAGCAGCCAAGACCCTGGGCGTGGAGGAAGATCTGGGGCCAACGTCCTGACTTTC.

The chain employs TRBV11-2 and TRBJ2-2, with a tentative D call TRBD1 (6 bases). The CDR3 covers 16 residues. Deletions cut 5 bases from V and 0 bases from J, with 13 bases between. CDR1 is SGHAT and CDR2 is FQNNGV in the germline V gene. The CDR3 sequence: CASSPQGRTNTGELFF. The CDR3, as DNA: TGTGCCAGCAGCCCCCAGGGGCGTACGAACACCGGGGAGCTGTTTTTT.

This clone turned up a few times. The rearrangement joins TRBV27 to TRBJ2-1; 7 bases align to TRBD2. The CDR3 runs to 16 residues. The junction had 8 bases not matched to a gene; V was cut back by 6 bases and J by 0 bases. Germline values: CDR1 MNHEY, CDR2 SMNVEV (reference sequence). The CDR3 region has the DNA TGTGCCAGCAGCCCTAGCGGCTTGAGCTCCTACAATGAGCAGTTCTTC. Encoded protein: CASSPSGLSSYNEQFF.

This chain connects TRBV28 to TRBJ1-1; tentative D call: TRBD1 (6 bases). This CDR3 has 14 amino acids. Per the germline V gene, CDR1 is MDHEN and CDR2 is SYDVKM. V lost 4 bases and J lost 2, with 11 bases in between. For the CDR3, the DNA is TGTGCCAGCAGTTCCTTGACAGGTAACACTGAAGCTTTCTTT. As protein: CASSSLTGNTEAFF.